This T cell receptor (beta chain) was obtained from a study of T cell repertoires in cytomegalovirus infection. Overall study: CMV infection together with matching HLA type was indicated by public TCR beta signatures. Regarding the study as a whole: HLA-C-restricted TCR beta clonotypes specific for CMV led the ex vivo response. Summed frequency of shared TCR beta families picked out CMV carriers who also had the relevant HLA.

As regards this clonotype: Its matching antigen is unknown.

The CDR3 consists of 15 residues. Germline-derived CDR1 and CDR2 are SGHRS and YFSETQ. V lost 4 bases to trimming and J lost 0 bases; unmatched junction nucleotides: 5. TCRdb ran MiXCR on the reads and lists one entry per CDR3 protein. The top ten clones hold 2.5% of a sample with about 300,000 distinct CDR3 sequences, roughly a tenth of them seen once. Sequencing was done on a sample of PBMCs. The chain carries TRBV5-1 and TRBJ2-5, with 8 positions matching TRBD1. This sequence originates from a human donor in good health (CMV status not recorded). Some clones in this sample may be carry-over from other donors' samples. The CDR3 here is CASSVTGGYQETQYF. Here the CDR3 DNA reads TGCGCCAGCAGCGTAACAGGGGGGTACCAAGAGACCCAGTACTTC.